The present entry profiles one TCR beta chain with its context. Its antigen is undetermined. This sample is drawn from a study of cytomegalovirus exposure and HLA in healthy donors. Study-wide points: The authors later found HLA-associated TCR beta chains more clonally expanded than equally common others. Later analysis reportedly placed an Asian-associated ancestry cluster below the approximately 680-donor mean in N-insertions.

Use of 60 Vbeta and 13 Jbeta primers characterized the PCR. Clones were sequenced by immunoSEQ multiplex PCR, and TCRdb holds only the in-frame ones, with some missing. The profile shows 100,000 to 150,000 clones, about 73% of them singletons. The germline CDR1 and CDR2 sequences are WNHNN and SYGVQD (reference sequence). The V and J ends lost 6 bases and 3 bases respectively, with 9 bases between them. CDR3 length: 13 residues. This clonotype originated in a woman aged 45-65 years in good health and CMV-seropositive. This rearrangement joins TRBV10-1 to TRBJ1-3; a possible D gene is TRBD1 (5 bases). Sequenced input: PBMCs. The CDR3 is CASSRDFGNTIYF. In DNA, the CDR3 is TGCGCCAGCAGCAGGGATTTTGGAAACACCATATATTTT.